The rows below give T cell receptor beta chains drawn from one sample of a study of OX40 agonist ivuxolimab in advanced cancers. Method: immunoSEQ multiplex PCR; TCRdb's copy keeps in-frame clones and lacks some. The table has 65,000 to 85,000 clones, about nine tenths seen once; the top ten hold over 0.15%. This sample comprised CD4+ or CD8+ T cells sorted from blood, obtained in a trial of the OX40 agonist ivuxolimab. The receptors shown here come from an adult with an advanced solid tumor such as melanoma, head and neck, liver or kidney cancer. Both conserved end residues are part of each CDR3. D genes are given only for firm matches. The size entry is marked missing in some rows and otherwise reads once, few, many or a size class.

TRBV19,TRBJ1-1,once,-,TGTGCCAGTAGTCAACAGCGGAACACTGAAGCTTTCTTT,CASSQQRNTEAFF
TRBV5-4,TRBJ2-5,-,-,TGTGCCAGCAGCTTGGATAGCGTTGGGACCCAGTACTTC,CASSLDSVGTQYF
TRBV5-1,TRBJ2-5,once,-,TGCGCCAGCACCCCCCTGGGTGGGCAAGAGACCCAGTACTTC,CASTPLGGQETQYF
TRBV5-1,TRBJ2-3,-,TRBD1,TGCGCCAGCATCCCGGGACAGCGCACAGATACGCAGTATTTT,CASIPGQRTDTQYF
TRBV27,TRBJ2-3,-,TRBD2,TGTGCCAGCAGTTTACTTCTAGCGGGAGCGGGGGGCACAGATACGCAGTATTTT,CASSLLLAGAGGTDTQYF
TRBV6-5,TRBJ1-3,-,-,TGTGCCAGCACGGCGAGTAAGGAGGGAAACACCATATATTTT,CASTASKEGNTIYF
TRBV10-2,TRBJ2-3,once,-,TGCGCCAGCAGGGGCCTTCCAATCACAGATACGCAGTATTTT,CASRGLPITDTQYF
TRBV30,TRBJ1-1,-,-,TGTGCCTGGAGTGGGTGGGGGTCGGCTGAAGCTTTCTTT,CAWSGWGSAEAFF
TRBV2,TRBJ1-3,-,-,TGTGCCAGCAGTGAATTTTGGGGTAGCTCTGGAAACACCATATATTTT,CASSEFWGSSGNTIYF
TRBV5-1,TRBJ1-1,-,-,TGCGCCAGCAGCTTGGTGCCGAACACTGAAGCTTTCTTT,CASSLVPNTEAFF
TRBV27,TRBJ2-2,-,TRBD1,TGTGCCAGCAGTCAGTCATACAGGGGTACGGACGGGGAGCTGTTTTTT,CASSQSYRGTDGELFF
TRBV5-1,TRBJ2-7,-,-,TGCGCCAGCAGCTTGGACGGGACACAGTACTCCTACGAGCAGTACTTC,CASSLDGTQYSYEQYF
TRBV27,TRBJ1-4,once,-,TGTGCCAGCAGTTTTTTCGGGCGGGATGAAAAACTGTTTTTT,CASSFFGRDEKLFF
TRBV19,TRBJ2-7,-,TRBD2,TGTGCCAGTAGTTCGCCCCGGAGTAGCGGGAACCCCTACGAGCAGTACTTC,CASSSPRSSGNPYEQYF
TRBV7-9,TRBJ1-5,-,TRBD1,TGTGCCAGCAGCTTGACAGGGGATAGCAATCAGCCCCAGCATTTT,CASSLTGDSNQPQHF
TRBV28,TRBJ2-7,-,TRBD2,TGTGCCAGCAGTATCTGGACTAGCGGGAGTATGTACGAGCAGTACTTC,CASSIWTSGSMYEQYF
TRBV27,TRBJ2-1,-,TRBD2,TGTGCCAGCAGTCCGCTAGCGGGAGTTAATGAGCAGTTCTTC,CASSPLAGVNEQFF
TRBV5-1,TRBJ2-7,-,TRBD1,TGCGCCAGCAGACCCCGCGACAGGGACGAGCAGTACTTC,CASRPRDRDEQYF
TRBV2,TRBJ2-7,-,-,TGTGCCAGCAGTGACACGGGGAACTACGAGCAGTACTTC,CASSDTGNYEQYF
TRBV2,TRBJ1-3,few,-,TGTGCCAGCAAGGAGCTTGACTCTGGAAACACCATATATTTT,CASKELDSGNTIYF